This is a list of T cell receptor beta chains from one sample in a study of T cell responses to AZD1222 COVID-19 vaccine. The assay was immunoSEQ multiplex PCR, and TCRdb's table has in-frame clones only and misses some. Of over 150,000 clones listed, 80% to 90% are singletons. Sequenced material: peripheral blood, taken on day 0 of AZD1222 vaccination. Source of these receptors: an adult in good health. The CDR3 runs from the conserved cysteine through the conserved F or W. A D gene is named only where the DNA matches it firmly. A clone size is listed for some rows: how often the clone was seen (once, few, many), or a class if it is expanded.

V	length	D	size	J	CDR3	DNA
TRBV29-1	13	-	-	TRBJ2-3	CSVGFSSTDTQYF	TGCAGCGTCGGGTTTAGTAGCACAGATACGCAGTATTTT
TRBV4-1	16	-	-	TRBJ1-1	CASSQDFQGRNTEAFF	TGCGCCAGCAGCCAAGATTTTCAGGGAAGGAACACTGAAGCTTTCTTT
TRBV3-1/TRBV3-2	13	TRBD2	-	TRBJ2-5	CASSQTSEGTQYF	TGTGCCAGCAGCCAGACTAGCGAGGGGACCCAGTACTTC
TRBV27	13	TRBD1	once	TRBJ1-5	CASSLTGVQPQHF	TGTGCCAGCAGTTTGACAGGGGTCCAGCCCCAGCATTTT
TRBV18	17	TRBD2	-	TRBJ2-1	CASSPFSLAGIYNEQFF	TGTGCCAGCTCACCATTCTCGTTAGCGGGGATCTACAATGAGCAGTTCTTC
TRBV12-3/TRBV12-4	11	-	-	TRBJ2-5	CASKLSETQYF	TGTGCCAGCAAACTGTCGGAGACCCAGTACTTC
TRBV10-3	13	-	-	TRBJ1-5	CAHRAGGNQPQHF	TGTGCCCATCGGGCAGGGGGCAATCAGCCCCAGCATTTT
TRBV7-9	16	-	-	TRBJ2-1	CASSSDGARKYNEQFF	TGTGCCAGCAGCTCGGATGGGGCGAGAAAGTACAATGAGCAGTTCTTC
TRBV7-3	16	-	-	TRBJ2-7	CASSLTPLGVLEEQYF	TGTGCCAGCAGCTTAACCCCACTCGGGGTTCTAGAGGAGCAGTACTTC
TRBV6-5	14	TRBD1	-	TRBJ2-5	CASSLPGDRETQYF	TGTGCCAGCAGCCTCCCCGGGGACAGGGAGACCCAGTACTTC
TRBV19	14	-	-	TRBJ2-7	CASSGARRFGEQYF	TGTGCCAGTAGTGGGGCCCGCAGGTTTGGCGAGCAGTACTTC
TRBV14	19	-	-	TRBJ2-6	CASSQEIPEHQSGANVLTF	TGTGCCAGCAGCCAAGAAATTCCCGAACACCAATCTGGGGCCAACGTCCTGACTTTC
TRBV2	16	-	-	TRBJ1-1	CASRPGQGWGNTEAFF	TGTGCCAGCAGACCAGGGCAGGGGTGGGGGAACACTGAAGCTTTCTTT
TRBV9	16	-	once	TRBJ2-5	CASSVGEGLGQETQYF	TGTGCCAGCAGCGTTGGGGAAGGTTTGGGGCAAGAGACCCAGTACTTC
TRBV7-3	13	-	-	TRBJ1-1	CASSFSMNTEAFF	TGTGCCAGCAGCTTCTCCATGAACACTGAAGCTTTCTTT
TRBV7-9	17	TRBD1	-	TRBJ2-3	CASSLRPRGRDGDTQYF	TGTGCCAGCAGCTTACGGCCTAGGGGGCGAGATGGAGATACGCAGTATTTT
TRBV3-1/TRBV3-2	14	-	-	TRBJ1-1	CASSWDNRNTEAFF	TGTGCCAGCAGCTGGGACAATAGGAACACTGAAGCTTTCTTT
TRBV7-2	15	TRBD1	-	TRBJ2-5	CASSLAGQYQETQYF	TGTGCCAGCAGCTTAGCGGGACAGTACCAAGAGACCCAGTACTTC
TRBV27	18	TRBD2	-	TRBJ2-1	CASSLSRAGGSSYNEQFF	TGTGCCAGCAGTTTATCTCGGGCGGGGGGCTCCTCCTACAATGAGCAGTTCTTC
TRBV5-5	15	-	-	TRBJ1-6	CASRPEGGLNSPLHF	TGTGCCAGCAGACCGGAGGGGGGGCTGAATTCACCCCTCCACTTT
TRBV3-1/TRBV3-2	15	-	-	TRBJ1-3	CASSQAGGQGNTIYF	TGTGCCAGCAGCCAAGCCGGGGGCCAAGGAAACACCATATATTTT
TRBV30	13	TRBD1	-	TRBJ1-5	CAWEQGGNQPQHF	TGTGCCTGGGAACAGGGGGGCAATCAGCCCCAGCATTTT
TRBV18	16	-	-	TRBJ1-2	CASFGPPDSPTYGYTF	TGTGCCAGCTTTGGTCCCCCGGACAGCCCAACCTATGGCTACACCTTC
TRBV7-7	16	-	-	TRBJ2-1	CASRKPGPSSYNEQFF	TGTGCTAGCAGAAAACCGGGACCCAGCTCCTACAATGAGCAGTTCTTC
TRBV28	12	-	-	TRBJ2-1	CASSLYFNEQFF	TGTGCCAGCAGTTTATATTTCAATGAGCAGTTCTTC
TRBV5-1	14	TRBD1	-	TRBJ2-5	CASSLKTGQETQYF	TGCGCCAGCAGCTTAAAGACAGGGCAAGAGACCCAGTACTTC
TRBV7-8	15	-	-	TRBJ2-7	CASSSSTLNSYEQYF	TGTGCCAGCAGCTCATCTACACTTAACTCCTACGAGCAGTACTTC
TRBV6-5	15	TRBD1	once	TRBJ2-2	CASSTIGTGIGELFF	TGTGCCAGCAGTACAATCGGGACAGGGATCGGGGAGCTGTTTTTT
TRBV7-9	19	TRBD2	-	TRBJ2-7	CASSLSIGGGALLSYEQYF	TGTGCCAGCAGCCTATCCATAGGCGGGGGGGCCCTTCTAAGTTACGAGCAGTACTTC